This TCR beta chain was documented in a study of vaccination effects on CD4 cells after COVID-19. Turning to the study itself: Each well held 1.5 million to 2 million PBMC cultured with about 9.1 ug/ml peptides and around 10 IU/ml IL-2. Study-wide results and limits: By a late point after vaccination, infection- and vaccine-induced clones had shrunk markedly through clonal contraction.

Subsequent to ten to eleven days of culture, CD4+ T cells were isolated. Participants received two doses of either the BNT162b2 or mRNA-1273 vaccine. Vaccinated recipients, who were negative for nucleocapsid antibodies, had no history of SARS-CoV-2 infection. Comments on this clone: The antigen is undetermined.

Method: immunoSEQ multiplex PCR; TCRdb's copy keeps in-frame clones and lacks some. The sample comprises more than 60,000 clones, 70% to 85% of which are singletons, and about 2.3% rests with the top ten. The sample in question was CD4+ T cells from PBMCs cultured without peptide, obtained after COVID-19 vaccination. The receptor's source is a human donor who received a COVID-19 vaccine.

Here the CDR3 reads CASSYNSNQETQYF. The CDR3 DNA follows: TGTGCCAGCAGTTACAATAGTAACCAAGAGACCCAGTACTTC. The chain combines TRBV6-2 or TRBV6-3 with TRBJ2-5; D ambiguous. Germline values: CDR1 MNHEY, CDR2 SVGEGT. Trimming took off 2 bases at V and 0 bases at J, with 7 bases between the two ends. CDR3 length equals 14 residues.